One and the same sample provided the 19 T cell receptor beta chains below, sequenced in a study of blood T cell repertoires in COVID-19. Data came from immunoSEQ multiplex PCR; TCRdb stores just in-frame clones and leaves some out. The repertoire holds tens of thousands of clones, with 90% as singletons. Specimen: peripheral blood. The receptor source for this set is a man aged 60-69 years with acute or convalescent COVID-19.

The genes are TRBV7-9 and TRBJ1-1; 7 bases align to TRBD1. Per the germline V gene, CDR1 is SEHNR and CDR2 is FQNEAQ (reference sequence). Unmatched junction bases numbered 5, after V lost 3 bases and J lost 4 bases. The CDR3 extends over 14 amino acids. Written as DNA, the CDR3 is TGTGCCAGCAGCTTGAGCAGGGGGGTCACTGAAGCTTTCTTT. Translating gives CASSLSRGVTEAFF.

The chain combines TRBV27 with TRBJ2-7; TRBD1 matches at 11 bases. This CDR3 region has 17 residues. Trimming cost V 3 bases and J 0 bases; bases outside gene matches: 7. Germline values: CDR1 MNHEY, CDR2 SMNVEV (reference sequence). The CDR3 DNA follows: TGTGCCAGCAGTTTCTTCCGCGGACAGGGGGCCTCCTACGAGCAGTACTTC. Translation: CASSFFRGQGASYEQYF.

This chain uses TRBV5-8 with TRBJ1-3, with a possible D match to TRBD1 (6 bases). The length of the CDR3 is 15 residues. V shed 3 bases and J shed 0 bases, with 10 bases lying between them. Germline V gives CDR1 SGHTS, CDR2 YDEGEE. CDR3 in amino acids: CASSSGDNSGNTIYF. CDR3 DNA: TGTGCCAGCAGCTCTGGGGACAACTCTGGAAACACCATATATTTT.

CDR3 sequence reads: CASSPQGGRTIYF. As DNA, the CDR3 is TGTGCCAGCAGTCCCCAGGGGGGAAGGACCATATATTTT. The V gene is TRBV27, the J gene TRBJ1-3, with 7 bases fitting TRBD1. The CDR3 sequence is 13 residues long. The trim removed 5 bases at V and 10 bases at J, leaving 8 bases unmatched. The germline CDR1 and CDR2 sequences are MNHEY and SMNVEV (reference sequence).

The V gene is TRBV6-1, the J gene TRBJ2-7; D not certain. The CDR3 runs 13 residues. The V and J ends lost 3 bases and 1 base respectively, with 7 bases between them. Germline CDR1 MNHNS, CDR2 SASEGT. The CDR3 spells CASSDKRSYEQYF. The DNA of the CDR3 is TGTGCCAGCAGTGATAAGAGATCCTACGAGCAGTACTTC.

The chain's CDR3 is CASSLGTALGELFF. CDR3 bases: TGTGCCAGTAGTTTGGGGACTGCCTTAGGGGAGCTGTTTTTT. The rearrangement links TRBV19 to TRBJ2-2; TRBD2 might be the D (6 bases). The CDR3 spans 14 residues. Trimming cost V 5 bases and J 8 bases, with 15 bases left between them. The germline CDR1 and CDR2 sequences are LNHDA and SQIVND (reference sequence).

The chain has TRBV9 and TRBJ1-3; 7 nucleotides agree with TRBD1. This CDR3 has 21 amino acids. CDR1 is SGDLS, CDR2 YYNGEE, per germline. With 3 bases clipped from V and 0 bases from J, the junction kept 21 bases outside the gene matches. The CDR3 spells CASSAGGGTAALGFSGNTIYF. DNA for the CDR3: TGTGCCAGCAGCGCCGGGGGCGGGACAGCTGCTTTGGGTTTCTCTGGAAACACCATATATTTT. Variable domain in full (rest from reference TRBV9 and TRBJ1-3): DSGVTQTPKHLITATGQRVTLRCSPRSGDLSVYWYQQSLDQGLQFLIQYYNGEERAKGNILERFSAQQFPDLHSELNLSSLELGDSALYFCASSAGGGTAALGFSGNTIYFGEGSWLTVV.

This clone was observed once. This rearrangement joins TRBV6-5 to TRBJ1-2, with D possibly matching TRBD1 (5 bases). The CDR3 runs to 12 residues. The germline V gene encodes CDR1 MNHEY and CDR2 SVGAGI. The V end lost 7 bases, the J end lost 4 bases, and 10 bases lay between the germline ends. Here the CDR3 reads CASTQGGYGYTF. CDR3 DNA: TGTGCCAGCACCCAGGGCGGCTATGGCTACACCTTC.

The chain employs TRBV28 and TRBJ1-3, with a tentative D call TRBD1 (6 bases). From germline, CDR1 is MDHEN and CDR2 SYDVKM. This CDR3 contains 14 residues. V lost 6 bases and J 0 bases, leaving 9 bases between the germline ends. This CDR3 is CASRVRGSGNTIYF. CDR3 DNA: TGTGCCAGCAGGGTCAGGGGCTCTGGAAACACCATATATTTT.

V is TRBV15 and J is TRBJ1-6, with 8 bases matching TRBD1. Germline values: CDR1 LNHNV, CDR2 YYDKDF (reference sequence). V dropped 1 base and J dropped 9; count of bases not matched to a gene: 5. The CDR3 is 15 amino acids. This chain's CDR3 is CATSRGTGNSSPLHF. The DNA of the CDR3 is TGTGCCACCAGCAGAGGGACAGGGAATTCTTCACCCCTCCACTTT.

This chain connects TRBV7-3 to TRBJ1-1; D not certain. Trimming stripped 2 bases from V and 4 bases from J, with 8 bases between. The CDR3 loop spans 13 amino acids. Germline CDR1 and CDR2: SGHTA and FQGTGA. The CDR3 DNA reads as TGTGCCAGCAGCTTATCTCCAGGCACTGAAGCTTTCTTT. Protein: CASSLSPGTEAFF.

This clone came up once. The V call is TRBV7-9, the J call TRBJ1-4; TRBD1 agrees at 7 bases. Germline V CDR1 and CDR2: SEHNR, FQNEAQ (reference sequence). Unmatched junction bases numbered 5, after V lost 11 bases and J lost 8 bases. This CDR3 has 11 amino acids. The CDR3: CAGQQGEKLFF. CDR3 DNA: TGTGCCGGTCAACAGGGGGAAAAACTGTTTTTT.

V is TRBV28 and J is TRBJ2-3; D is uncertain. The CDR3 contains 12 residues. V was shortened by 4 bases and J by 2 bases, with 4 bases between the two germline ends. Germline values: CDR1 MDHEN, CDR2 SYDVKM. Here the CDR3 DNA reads TGTGCCAGCAGTTCCCTCACAGATACGCAGTATTTT. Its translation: CASSSLTDTQYF. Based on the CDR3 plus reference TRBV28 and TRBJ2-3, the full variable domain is DVKVTQSSRYLVKRTGEKVFLECVQDMDHENMFWYRQDPGLGLRLIYFSYDVKMKEKGDIPEGYSVSREKKERFSLILESASTNQTSMYLCASSSLTDTQYFGPGTRLTVL.

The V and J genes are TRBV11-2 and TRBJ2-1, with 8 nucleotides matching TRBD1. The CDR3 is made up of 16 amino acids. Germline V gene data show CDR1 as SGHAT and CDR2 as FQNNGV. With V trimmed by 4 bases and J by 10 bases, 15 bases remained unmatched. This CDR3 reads CASSSQTTHRGEEQFF. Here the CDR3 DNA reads TGTGCCAGCAGCTCCCAAACCACTCACAGGGGGGAAGAGCAGTTCTTC.

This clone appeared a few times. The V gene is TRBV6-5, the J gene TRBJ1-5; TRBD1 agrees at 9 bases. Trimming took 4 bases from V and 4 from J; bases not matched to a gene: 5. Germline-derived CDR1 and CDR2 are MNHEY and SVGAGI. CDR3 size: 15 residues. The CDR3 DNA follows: TGTGCCAGCAGTTCTCTAGGGACAGGGAATCAGCCCCAGCATTTT. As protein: CASSSLGTGNQPQHF.

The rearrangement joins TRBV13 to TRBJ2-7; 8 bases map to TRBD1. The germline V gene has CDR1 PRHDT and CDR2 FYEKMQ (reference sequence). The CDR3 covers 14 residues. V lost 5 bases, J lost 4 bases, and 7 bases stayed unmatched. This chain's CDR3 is CASSKTGVEYEQYF. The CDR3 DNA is TGTGCCAGCAGCAAGACAGGGGTTGAGTACGAGCAGTACTTC. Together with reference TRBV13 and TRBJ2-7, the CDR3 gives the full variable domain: AAGVIQSPRHLIKEKRETATLKCYPIPRHDTVYWYQQGPGQDPQFLISFYEKMQSDKGSIPDRFSAQQFSDYHSELNMSSLELGDSALYFCASSKTGVEYEQYFGPGTRLTVT.

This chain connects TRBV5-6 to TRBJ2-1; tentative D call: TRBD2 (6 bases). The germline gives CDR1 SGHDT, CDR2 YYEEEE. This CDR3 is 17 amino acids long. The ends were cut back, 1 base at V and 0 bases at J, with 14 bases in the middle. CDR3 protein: CASSLFSGSISYNEQFF. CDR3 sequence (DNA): TGTGCCAGCAGCTTGTTCAGCGGGTCGATCTCCTACAATGAGCAGTTCTTC. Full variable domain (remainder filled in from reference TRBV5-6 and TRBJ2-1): DAGVTQSPTHLIKTRGQQVTLRCSPKSGHDTVSWYQQALGQGPQFIFQYYEEEERQRGNFPDRFSGHQFPNYSSELNVNALLLGDSALYLCASSLFSGSISYNEQFFGPGTRLTVL.

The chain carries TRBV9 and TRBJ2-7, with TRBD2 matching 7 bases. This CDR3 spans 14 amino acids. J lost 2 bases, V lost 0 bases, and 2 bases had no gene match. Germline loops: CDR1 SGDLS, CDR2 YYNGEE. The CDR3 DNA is TGTGCCAGCAGCGTAGGAGCGGGAACCTACGAGCAGTACTTC. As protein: CASSVGAGTYEQYF.

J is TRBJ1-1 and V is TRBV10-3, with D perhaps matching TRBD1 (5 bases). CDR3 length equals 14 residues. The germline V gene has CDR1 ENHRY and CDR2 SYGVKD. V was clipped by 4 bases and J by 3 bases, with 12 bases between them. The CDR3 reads CAISVKGPDTEAFF. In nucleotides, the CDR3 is TGTGCCATCAGTGTGAAGGGGCCGGACACTGAAGCTTTCTTT.